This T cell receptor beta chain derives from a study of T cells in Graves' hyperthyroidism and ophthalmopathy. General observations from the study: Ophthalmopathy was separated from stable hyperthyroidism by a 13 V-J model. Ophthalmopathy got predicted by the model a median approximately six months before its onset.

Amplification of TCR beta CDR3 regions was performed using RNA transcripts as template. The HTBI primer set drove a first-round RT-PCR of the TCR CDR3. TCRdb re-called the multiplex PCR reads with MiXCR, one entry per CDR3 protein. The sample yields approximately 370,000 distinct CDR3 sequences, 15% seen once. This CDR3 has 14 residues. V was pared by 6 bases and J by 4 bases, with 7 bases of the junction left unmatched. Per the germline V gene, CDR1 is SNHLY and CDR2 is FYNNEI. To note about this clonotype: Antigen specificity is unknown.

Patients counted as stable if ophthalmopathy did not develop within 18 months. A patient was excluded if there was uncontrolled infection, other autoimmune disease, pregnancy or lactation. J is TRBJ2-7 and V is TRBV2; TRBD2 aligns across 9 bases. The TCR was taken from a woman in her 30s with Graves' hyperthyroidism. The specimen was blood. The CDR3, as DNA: TGTGCCAGCAGCATTAGCGGGAGTTTATACGAGCAGTACTTC. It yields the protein CASSISGSLYEQYF.